A single sample gave rise to the 21 T cell receptor beta chains below, sequenced in a study of T cell repertoires in cytomegalovirus infection. TCRdb passed the reads through MiXCR, listing each CDR3 protein once. Here the sample spans 450,000 to 550,000 distinct CDR3 sequences, 15% to 20% being singletons. Sample: CD8+ T cells from PBMCs. Receptors were obtained from a human donor in good health (CMV status not recorded). Some clones in this sample may be carry-over from other donors' samples.

This clonotype was counted many times. The chain has TRBV12-3 or TRBV12-4 and TRBJ2-7; D uncertain. The CDR3 is made up of 14 amino acids. The germline V and J ends were trimmed by 6 bases and 4 bases, with 16 bases remaining between them. The CDR3 DNA reads TGTGCCAGCAGCCCCAGACCCACTTCTTACGAGCAGTACTTC. It is translated as CASSPRPTSYEQYF.

Only one count was recorded for this clonotype. A much larger clone sits a single nucleotide away, making a read error possible. This CDR3 is missing its conserved last phenylalanine or tryptophan, likely due to a read error. This chain joins TRBV2 and TRBJ2-7, with D perhaps TRBD1 (5 bases). The V end lost 1 base, the J end lost 1 base, and 8 bases lay between the germline ends. CDR3 length equals 14 residues. CDR1 is SNHLY and CDR2 is FYNNEI in the germline V gene. CDR3 sequence (DNA): TGTGCCAGCAGTGAAGGAGGACATTCCTACGAGCAGTACTTA. Encoded protein: CASSEGGHSYEQYL.

This clonotype appeared a few times. This chain links TRBV4-2 with TRBJ2-1; possibly TRBD1 for D (6 bases). The CDR3 covers 15 residues. Trimming removed 0 bases from V and 8 bases from J, with 14 bases in between. Germline V CDR1 and CDR2: LGHNA, YNFKEQ. CDR3 loop: CASSQDQEGVDEQFF. The CDR3 nucleotides read TGTGCCAGCAGCCAAGACCAAGAGGGGGTGGATGAGCAGTTCTTC.

The chain is built from TRBV19 and TRBJ1-4, with D perhaps TRBD1 (6 bases). Trimming left V 4 bases short and J 6 bases short, with 18 bases between. The CDR3 runs 16 residues. CDR1 LNHDA and CDR2 SQIVND come from the germline V gene (reference sequence). CDR3 region: CASSRAQGQLDEKLFF. The CDR3 DNA follows: TGTGCCAGTAGTAGGGCTCAGGGGCAATTAGATGAAAAACTGTTTTTT.

This clonotype appeared many times. The chain couples TRBV27 to TRBJ1-2; D may be TRBD1 (6 bases). Deletions cut 7 bases from V and 1 base from J, with 16 bases between. Per the germline V gene, CDR1 is MNHEY and CDR2 is SMNVEV (reference sequence). This CDR3 has 15 residues. CDR3 in amino acids: CASKQTGPINYGYTF. The CDR3 DNA follows: TGTGCCAGCAAACAAACAGGGCCGATTAACTATGGCTACACCTTC.

This clonotype was seen ten or more times. The V gene is TRBV28, the J gene TRBJ2-3; D gene uncertain. V was cut by 3 bases and J by 0 bases, with 19 bases left in between. CDR1 MDHEN and CDR2 SYDVKM come from the germline V gene. The CDR3 consists of 18 residues. In nucleotides, the CDR3 is TGTGCCAGCAGTTTTACGGCTCTGACAACGGGTAGCACAGATACGCAGTATTTT. It encodes CASSFTALTTGSTDTQYF.

The V call is TRBV27, the J call TRBJ2-1; D may be TRBD1 (6 bases). Between the trimmed V and J ends, which lost 10 bases and 0 bases, there was a span of 10 bases. The CDR3 loop spans 13 amino acids. Germline V lookup: CDR1 MNHEY, CDR2 SMNVEV (reference sequence). The chain's CDR3 is CATGESSYNEQFF. The CDR3, as DNA: TGTGCCACAGGGGAGAGCTCCTACAATGAGCAGTTCTTC.

The chain has TRBV4-1 and TRBJ2-5, with TRBD1 matching over 7 bases. J gave up 4 bases and V 1 base, and 9 bases lay outside the gene matches. CDR1 and CDR2 (germline): MGHRA, YSYEKL. The length of the CDR3 is 16 residues. Written as DNA, the CDR3 is TGCGCCAGCAGCCAAGGGCCCCGGGACAGCCCAGAGACCCAGTACTTC. Translated: CASSQGPRDSPETQYF.

This clonotype was seen more than once but under ten times. The rearrangement joins TRBV19 to TRBJ2-1, with TRBD2 matching 9 bases. The CDR3 spans 15 residues. V was clipped by 3 bases and J by 8 bases; unmatched bases: 8. Germline CDR1 is LNHDA and CDR2 is SQIVND (reference sequence). The CDR3 loop reads CASSIRGRASDEQFF. CDR3 coding DNA: TGTGCCAGTAGTATTCGCGGGAGGGCCAGCGATGAGCAGTTCTTC.

The chain uses TRBV4-1 and TRBJ2-7; 10 bases agree with TRBD1. V gave up 4 bases and J gave up 3 bases; unmatched junction bases: 6. CDR3 size: 15 residues. The V gene's germline CDR1 is MGHRA and CDR2 YSYEKL. CDR3: CASSPGTGEHYEQYF. CDR3 DNA: TGCGCCAGCAGCCCCGGGACAGGGGAACACTACGAGCAGTACTTC.

Ten or more counts support this clonotype. The chain has TRBV14 and TRBJ2-5; D remains unclear. Germline assignment: CDR1 SGHDN and CDR2 FVKESK. The length of the CDR3 is 15 residues. V shed 4 bases and J shed 2 bases, with 14 bases lying between them. The CDR3 sequence: CASSPEQFLQETQYF. The CDR3, as DNA: TGTGCCAGCAGCCCAGAGCAATTCCTGCAAGAGACCCAGTACTTC.

In the case of this clonotype: This may stem from a read error, because a much larger clone lies one nucleotide away. The chain couples TRBV6-1 to TRBJ2-7; D uncertain. The CDR3 extends over 13 amino acids. Germline values: CDR1 MNHNS, CDR2 SASEGT. CDR3 sequence reads: CASGETPTHEQYF. As DNA, the CDR3 is TGTGCCAGCGGTGAAACTCCAACCCACGAGCAGTACTTC.

This clonotype was observed a handful of times. V gene TRBV29-1 combines with J gene TRBJ2-7, with 9 bases aligning to TRBD1. The CDR3 length is 13 residues. Germline V CDR1 and CDR2: SQVTM, ANQGSEA. The junction had 5 bases not matched to a gene; V was cut back by 7 bases and J by 1 base. The CDR3 bases are TGCAGCGGCACAGGGGGCGCATCCTACGAGCAGTACTTC. Translated: CSGTGGASYEQYF.

This clonotype was picked up many times. The chain recombines TRBV19 with TRBJ2-1; 12 positions match TRBD2. The CDR3 length is 18 residues. CDR1 is LNHDA, CDR2 SQIVND, per germline (reference sequence). The V segment lost 2 bases and the J segment 0 bases; nucleotides outside the gene matches: 5. CDR3 nucleotides: TGTGCCAGTAGTATACTAGCGGGAGGGTCGAGCTCCTACAATGAGCAGTTCTTC. Translated: CASSILAGGSSSYNEQFF.

The chain has TRBV28 and TRBJ2-2; TRBD2 aligns across 7 bases. The germline gives CDR1 MDHEN, CDR2 SYDVKM. The CDR3 covers 19 residues. The junction had 17 bases not matched to a gene; V was cut back by 3 bases and J by 4 bases. CDR3 in amino acids: CASSLTPFTETSPTGELFF. In DNA, the CDR3 is TGTGCCAGCAGTTTGACCCCTTTCACCGAGACTAGCCCCACCGGGGAGCTGTTTTTT.

The sample holds many counts of this clonotype. V is TRBV6-6 and J is TRBJ1-1, with 7 bases matching TRBD1. The CDR3 consists of 15 residues. V was clipped by 2 bases and J by 1 base; unmatched bases: 4. Germline loops: CDR1 MNHNY, CDR2 SVGAGI (reference sequence). This CDR3 reads CASSYAGGANTEAFF. In DNA form, the CDR3 reads TGTGCCAGCAGTTACGCAGGGGGAGCGAACACTGAAGCTTTCTTT.

This clonotype was seen many times. The chain is built from TRBV7-9 and TRBJ2-1; TRBD1 matches 9 bases. The V and J ends lost 5 bases and 7 bases, in that order; junction bases with no gene match: 6. Germline values: CDR1 SEHNR, CDR2 FQNEAQ (reference sequence). This CDR3 contains 14 residues. The CDR3 DNA reads TGTGCCAGCAGCCGGGGACAGGGCTTGAATGAGCAGTTCTTC. The encoded protein is CASSRGQGLNEQFF.

This chain uses TRBV28 with TRBJ2-2; D is ambiguous. The V gene's germline CDR1 is MDHEN and CDR2 SYDVKM. The CDR3 covers 12 residues. V lost 7 bases and J 7 bases, leaving 10 bases between the germline ends. The CDR3 protein is CASTITGGELFF. In DNA form, the CDR3 reads TGTGCCAGCACCATAACGGGCGGGGAGCTGTTTTTT.

This clonotype was counted ten times or more. CDR3 amino acids: CASTRTGARPNTEAFF. The CDR3 region has the DNA TGTGCCAGTACCAGGACAGGGGCCCGTCCAAACACTGAAGCTTTCTTT. The chain couples TRBV19 to TRBJ1-1, with 9 bases identical to TRBD1. The V segment lost 7 bases and the J segment 2 bases; nucleotides outside the gene matches: 11. This CDR3 region has 16 residues. Germline CDR1 and CDR2: LNHDA and SQIVND (reference sequence).

This clonotype was observed a few times. The chain combines TRBV19 with TRBJ2-2, with 9 positions matching TRBD1. There are 15 residues in the CDR3. The junction had 4 bases not matched to a gene; V was cut back by 7 bases and J by 1 base. Per the germline V gene, CDR1 is LNHDA and CDR2 is SQIVND (reference sequence). CDR3 nucleotides: TGTGCCAGTACCCAGGACAGGGGGAACACCGGGGAGCTGTTTTTT. Its translation: CASTQDRGNTGELFF.

This clonotype occurred many times. The rearrangement joins TRBV7-6 to TRBJ1-4; tentatively, D is TRBD1 (6 bases). The V end lost 1 base, the J end lost 14 bases, and 14 bases lay between the germline ends. The CDR3 is 13 amino acids. Germline CDR1 is SGHVS and CDR2 is FNYEAQ. The CDR3 loop reads CASSLGLWDMLFF. DNA for the CDR3: TGTGCCAGCAGCTTAGGACTTTGGGACATGCTGTTTTTT.